This entry is about one T cell receptor (beta chain). The data originate from a study of blood T cell repertoires in COVID-19. The overall study: Nucleic acid was either cDNA or gDNA, and it came from T cells, B-cell-depleted T cells, or PBMCs.

CDR1 SGHRS and CDR2 YFSETQ come from the germline V gene. The CDR3 covers 16 residues. V lost 3 bases and J 3 bases, leaving 17 bases between the germline ends. The method was immunoSEQ multiplex PCR; TCRdb's version includes in-frame clones alone and lacks a portion of them. Of hundreds of thousands of clones listed, 83% are singletons. V gene TRBV5-1 combines with J gene TRBJ2-3; maybe TRBD2 (5 bases). The sample taken for sequencing was peripheral blood. This receptor was taken from a woman in her twenties or thirties with COVID-19, enrolled during active disease. The CDR3 coding sequence is TGCGCCAGCAGCTCGGCGAAGGTCGGGGTGACAGATACGCAGTATTTT. Translation: CASSSAKVGVTDTQYF.